This is a list of T cell receptor beta chains from one sample in a study of blood T cell repertoires in COVID-19. Method: immunoSEQ multiplex PCR; TCRdb's copy keeps in-frame clones and lacks some. Of fewer than 350,000 clones in the sample, around 90% were seen once. Source material: peripheral blood. All receptors derive from a woman in her twenties or thirties with COVID-19, enrolled during active disease. The CDR3 runs from the conserved cysteine through the conserved F or W. The order of the fields is clone size, J gene, D gene, V gene, CDR3 protein, CDR3 DNA. A D gene is named only where the DNA matches it firmly. Part of the rows lack a size; the others show once, few, many or a class for expanded clones.

size: few
J: TRBJ2-7
D: TRBD1
V: TRBV7-6
CDR3: CASSRQGPYEQYF
DNA: TGTGCCAGCAGCCGACAGGGTCCCTACGAGCAGTACTTC

size: .
J: TRBJ2-1
D: TRBD2
V: TRBV29-1
CDR3: CSVQGQVLGLAGGGEQFF
DNA: TGCAGCGTCCAAGGACAGGTTTTGGGACTAGCGGGAGGTGGTGAGCAGTTCTTC

size: .
J: TRBJ2-7
D: TRBD1
V: TRBV29-1
CDR3: CSVEGTGEGSYEQYF
DNA: TGCAGCGTTGAGGGGACAGGGGAAGGCTCCTACGAGCAGTACTTC

size: .
J: TRBJ2-5
D: .
V: TRBV10-3
CDR3: CAISELGMETQYF
DNA: TGTGCCATCAGTGAGCTCGGGATGGAGACCCAGTACTTC

size: few
J: TRBJ2-2
D: .
V: TRBV24-1
CDR3: CATSNGGLNTGELFF
DNA: TGTGCCACCAGTAACGGCGGGCTGAACACCGGGGAGCTGTTTTTT

size: .
J: TRBJ2-3
D: TRBD2
V: TRBV5-1
CDR3: CASSSSGIGSDTQYF
DNA: TGCGCCAGCAGCTCTAGCGGGATAGGATCAGATACGCAGTATTTT

size: .
J: TRBJ1-1
D: TRBD1
V: TRBV19
CDR3: CASSPSRDSEAFF
DNA: TGTGCCAGTAGTCCTTCCCGGGACAGTGAAGCTTTCTTT

size: .
J: TRBJ2-7
D: TRBD1
V: TRBV18
CDR3: CASSRGQGSDEQYF
DNA: TGTGCCAGCTCACGGGGACAGGGCAGTGACGAGCAGTACTTC

size: .
J: TRBJ2-4
D: .
V: TRBV2
CDR3: CASSAPGDIQYF
DNA: TGTGCCAGCAGTGCTCCGGGGGACATTCAGTACTTC

size: .
J: TRBJ2-1
D: TRBD2
V: TRBV18
CDR3: CASSPPGLAGAYNEQFF
DNA: TGTGCCAGCTCACCACCAGGACTAGCGGGAGCCTACAATGAGCAGTTCTTC

size: once
J: TRBJ2-7
D: .
V: TRBV29-1
CDR3: CSVEDRGARYEQYF
DNA: TGCAGCGTTGAAGATCGGGGGGCGCGCTACGAGCAGTACTTC

size: .
J: TRBJ1-4
D: TRBD1
V: TRBV30
CDR3: CAWTQGASGEKLFF
DNA: TGTGCCTGGACGCAGGGGGCTTCGGGTGAAAAACTGTTTTTT

size: .
J: TRBJ2-7
D: .
V: TRBV5-1
CDR3: CASSLGQGGYEQYF
DNA: TGCGCCAGCAGCTTGGGACAGGGAGGCTACGAGCAGTACTTC

size: .
J: TRBJ2-1
D: TRBD2
V: TRBV4-1
CDR3: CASSQGTGTSDNEQFF
DNA: TGCGCCAGCAGCCAAGGGACCGGGACTAGCGACAATGAGCAGTTCTTC

size: .
J: TRBJ2-3
D: .
V: TRBV7-2
CDR3: CASSPVTDTQYF
DNA: TGTGCCAGCAGCCCCGTAACAGATACGCAGTATTTT

size: .
J: TRBJ1-4
D: .
V: TRBV5-1
CDR3: CASSLEATNEKLFF
DNA: TGCGCCAGCAGCCTAGAGGCAACTAATGAAAAACTGTTTTTT

size: .
J: TRBJ2-5
D: .
V: TRBV6-6
CDR3: CASSSPGIETQYF
DNA: TGTGCCAGCAGTTCCCCGGGGATAGAGACCCAGTACTTC

size: .
J: TRBJ2-2
D: TRBD1
V: TRBV30
CDR3: CAFSGTGFPGELFF
DNA: TGTGCCTTTTCCGGGACAGGGTTCCCCGGGGAGCTGTTTTTT

size: .
J: TRBJ1-5
D: .
V: TRBV28
CDR3: CASRKLRGAINQPQHF
DNA: TGTGCCAGCAGGAAACTCAGGGGTGCGATCAATCAGCCCCAGCATTTT

size: .
J: TRBJ1-4
D: .
V: TRBV27
CDR3: CASSLTRQGRNEKLFF
DNA: TGTGCCAGCAGTTTAACCCGCCAGGGGCGCAATGAAAAACTGTTTTTT

size: .
J: TRBJ2-4
D: TRBD1
V: TRBV7-3
CDR3: CASSLTGGGDIQYF
DNA: TGTGCCAGCAGCTTGACAGGGGGCGGGGACATTCAGTACTTC

size: .
J: TRBJ2-3
D: .
V: TRBV4-2
CDR3: CASSQGTAGSTDTQYF
DNA: TGTGCCAGCAGCCAAGGGACAGCGGGGAGCACAGATACGCAGTATTTT

size: .
J: TRBJ1-4
D: TRBD1
V: TRBV7-2
CDR3: CASSPHGGTGTNEKLFF
DNA: TGTGCCAGCAGCCCCCACGGGGGGACAGGGACTAATGAAAAACTGTTTTTT

size: .
J: TRBJ2-3
D: TRBD2
V: TRBV5-4
CDR3: CASSWTSGTDTQYF
DNA: TGTGCCAGCAGCTGGACTAGCGGGACAGATACGCAGTATTTT

size: .
J: TRBJ2-3
D: TRBD2
V: TRBV18
CDR3: CASSRTSGDTDTQYF
DNA: TGTGCCAGCTCGCGGACTAGCGGGGACACAGATACGCAGTATTTT

size: .
J: TRBJ1-3
D: TRBD1
V: TRBV6-6
CDR3: CASRPDRGGNTIYF
DNA: TGTGCCAGCAGACCCGACAGGGGTGGAAACACCATATATTTT

size: .
J: TRBJ2-7
D: .
V: TRBV5-1
CDR3: CASSLADSAFYEQYF
DNA: TGCGCCAGCAGCTTGGCGGACAGTGCATTCTACGAGCAGTACTTC